The present TCR beta chain was sequenced within a study of early T cells in non-severe SARS-CoV-2 infection. Study-wide context: Chains stayed unpaired after sequencing of bulk RNA from unsorted whole blood.

Individual cDNA molecules carried attached unique molecular identifiers. In TCRdb, the 5' RACE reads were re-called with MiXCR into one record per CDR3 protein. Among about 49,000 distinct CDR3 sequences listed, about an eighth were seen once. The study, taken as a whole, reports: Lookups in VDJdb leaned toward anti-spike CD8 responses and missed private and CD4 specificities.

Germline V gives CDR1 SQVTM, CDR2 ANQGSEA. The CDR3 runs 14 residues. V was cut by 6 bases and J by 2 bases, with 14 bases left in between. As concerns this clonotype: Its target is not known.

The receptor comes from an adult who was a healthcare worker with PCR-confirmed SARS-CoV-2 infection or an uninfected control (not recorded which). The material sequenced was whole blood. This chain connects TRBV29-1 to TRBJ2-1; D is perhaps TRBD2 (6 bases). This CDR3 is CSVLGVAAYNEQFF. The CDR3 coding sequence is TGCAGCGTCTTAGGAGTAGCGGCCTACAATGAGCAGTTCTTC.